Listed below are T cell receptor beta chains from one sample, sequenced in a study of regulatory T cells in long-lasting Graves disease. TCRdb itself ran the multiplex PCR reads through MiXCR, one entry per CDR3 protein. The sample lists 400,000 to 550,000 distinct CDR3 sequences, over 15% occurring once. These same data were also listed under a study on T cells in Graves' hyperthyroidism and ophthalmopathy.

Sequencing was performed on peripheral blood mononuclear cells (PBMCs), taken at new diagnosis, from a patient treated with antithyroid drugs. Receptor source: a woman aged 18-35 years with Graves disease. Each CDR3 is given with its conserved first and last residue. D genes are given only for firm matches. Some rows have no size entry. The others give once, few or many, or a class for an expanded clone.

v_gene: TRBV24-1; d_gene: TRBD2; abundance: -; j_gene: TRBJ2-1; CDR3nt: TGTGCCACCAGTGAGCCTACTAGCGGGGCTTACAATGAGCAGTTCTTC; CDR3aa: CATSEPTSGAYNEQFF
v_gene: TRBV12-3/TRBV12-4; d_gene: TRBD2; abundance: -; j_gene: TRBJ2-4; CDR3nt: TGTGCCAGCAGTGGGAGGACTAGCGGCCTAGCCAAAAACATTCAGTACTTC; CDR3aa: CASSGRTSGLAKNIQYF
v_gene: TRBV6-2/TRBV6-3; d_gene: -; abundance: many; j_gene: TRBJ1-4; CDR3nt: TGTGCCAGCAGAGAACCAACTAATGAAAAACTGTTTTTT; CDR3aa: CASREPTNEKLFF
v_gene: TRBV28; d_gene: TRBD1; abundance: many; j_gene: TRBJ2-1; CDR3nt: TGTGCCAGCAGTACAGGGGGGAGCATTAATGAGCAGTTCTTC; CDR3aa: CASSTGGSINEQFF
v_gene: TRBV20-1; d_gene: TRBD2; abundance: many; j_gene: TRBJ2-1; CDR3nt: TGCAGTGCTAGAGTAGCGGGAGGGGGGCCTTACAATGAGCAGTTCTTC; CDR3aa: CSARVAGGGPYNEQFF
v_gene: TRBV12-3/TRBV12-4; d_gene: TRBD1; abundance: many; j_gene: TRBJ2-7; CDR3nt: TGTGCCAGCAGTCATCAGGGGGCATCCTACGAGCAGTACTTC; CDR3aa: CASSHQGASYEQYF
v_gene: TRBV11-2; d_gene: TRBD1; abundance: many; j_gene: TRBJ2-1; CDR3nt: TGTGCCAGCAGCATCCGGGACAGGGGTGGCAATGAGCAGTTCTTC; CDR3aa: CASSIRDRGGNEQFF
v_gene: TRBV20-1; d_gene: TRBD1; abundance: many; j_gene: TRBJ2-7; CDR3nt: TGCAGTGCTATTGGGACAGGCGAATTCTACGAGCAGTACTTC; CDR3aa: CSAIGTGEFYEQYF
v_gene: TRBV12-3/TRBV12-4; d_gene: -; abundance: many; j_gene: TRBJ2-7; CDR3nt: TGTGCCAGCAGTTTATGGGGGGGCCCAGTCTACGAGCAGTACTTC; CDR3aa: CASSLWGGPVYEQYF
v_gene: TRBV2; d_gene: -; abundance: many; j_gene: TRBJ1-3; CDR3nt: TGTGCCAGCAGGGTCCCTTTTATAAAGGGAAACACCATATATTTT; CDR3aa: CASRVPFIKGNTIYF
v_gene: TRBV7-9; d_gene: -; abundance: -; j_gene: TRBJ2-2; CDR3nt: TGTGCCAGCAGCTTAGCCCCGGGAGTGAACACCGGGGAGCTGTTTTTT; CDR3aa: CASSLAPGVNTGELFF
v_gene: TRBV11-3; d_gene: -; abundance: -; j_gene: TRBJ2-3; CDR3nt: TGTGCCAGCAGCCCAGGAGGAACTCTAGCTGGTACGCAGTATTTT; CDR3aa: CASSPGGTLAGTQYF
v_gene: TRBV7-3; d_gene: -; abundance: many; j_gene: TRBJ2-1; CDR3nt: TGTGCCAGCAGCCGTGTGCGGGACCACTACAATGAGCAGTTCTTC; CDR3aa: CASSRVRDHYNEQFF
v_gene: TRBV6-1; d_gene: -; abundance: -; j_gene: TRBJ2-6; CDR3nt: TGTGCCAGCAGTCCCGGACAGCCCGCTGGGGCCAACGTCCTGACTTTC; CDR3aa: CASSPGQPAGANVLTF
v_gene: TRBV11-3; d_gene: -; abundance: many; j_gene: TRBJ1-1; CDR3nt: TGTGCCAGCAGCAAAGACACCACTGAAGCTTTCTTT; CDR3aa: CASSKDTTEAFF
v_gene: TRBV6-1; d_gene: TRBD2; abundance: many; j_gene: TRBJ2-7; CDR3nt: TGTGCCAGTTCCGGACTAGCGGGGGTCTACGAGCAGTACTTC; CDR3aa: CASSGLAGVYEQYF
v_gene: TRBV7-8; d_gene: TRBD1; abundance: -; j_gene: TRBJ1-5; CDR3nt: TGTGCCAGCAGCTTAGCGCGGGGGACAGGGGTTTTGGGCAATCAGCCCCAGCATTTT; CDR3aa: CASSLARGTGVLGNQPQHF
v_gene: TRBV5-1; d_gene: -; abundance: many; j_gene: TRBJ2-7; CDR3nt: TGCGCCAGCAGCTTGGCCAAGGGGGTGGGCGAGCAGTACTTC; CDR3aa: CASSLAKGVGEQYF
v_gene: TRBV29-1; d_gene: -; abundance: many; j_gene: TRBJ2-3; CDR3nt: TGCAGCGTTGGCCGACTAGTGAAAGCCCCAGATACGCAGTATTTT; CDR3aa: CSVGRLVKAPDTQYF
v_gene: TRBV4-2; d_gene: -; abundance: few; j_gene: TRBJ1-1; CDR3nt: TGTGCCAGCAGCCAACAGGGTTCCCACACTGAAGCTTTCTTT; CDR3aa: CASSQQGSHTEAFF
v_gene: TRBV5-1; d_gene: -; abundance: -; j_gene: TRBJ2-3; CDR3nt: TGCGCCAGCAGCTTGTCCGCCAAGGGAGGCACAGATACGCAGTATTTT; CDR3aa: CASSLSAKGGTDTQYF
v_gene: TRBV27; d_gene: -; abundance: many; j_gene: TRBJ2-3; CDR3nt: TGTGCCAGCAGTTTATTATCGCTAGACAGGCCAGATACGCAGTATTTT; CDR3aa: CASSLLSLDRPDTQYF
v_gene: TRBV28; d_gene: -; abundance: -; j_gene: TRBJ1-6; CDR3nt: TGTGCCAGCAGAGCGATAGTGCTTTATAATTCACCCCTCCACTTT; CDR3aa: CASRAIVLYNSPLHF
v_gene: TRBV19; d_gene: -; abundance: many; j_gene: TRBJ2-1; CDR3nt: TGTGCCAGTAGTACAGGGAGACAGACCTACAATGAGCAGTTCTTC; CDR3aa: CASSTGRQTYNEQFF
v_gene: TRBV28; d_gene: -; abundance: many; j_gene: TRBJ2-3; CDR3nt: TGTGCCAGCAGACCCCGGACTAACACAGATACGCAGTATTTT; CDR3aa: CASRPRTNTDTQYF
v_gene: TRBV5-1; d_gene: TRBD1; abundance: -; j_gene: TRBJ2-5; CDR3nt: TGCGCCAGCAGCCGGGGACAGGGCGAAGAGACCCAGTACTTC; CDR3aa: CASSRGQGEETQYF
v_gene: TRBV20-1; d_gene: -; abundance: many; j_gene: TRBJ2-5; CDR3nt: TGCAGTGCTCCAGGACAGACCCAAGAGACCCAGTACTTC; CDR3aa: CSAPGQTQETQYF
v_gene: TRBV5-1; d_gene: -; abundance: -; j_gene: TRBJ2-1; CDR3nt: TGCGCCACCCATCCAACTTTGGGGGAGGCCGGGGAGCAGTTCTTC; CDR3aa: CATHPTLGEAGEQFF
v_gene: TRBV12-3/TRBV12-4; d_gene: -; abundance: many; j_gene: TRBJ2-3; CDR3nt: TGTGCCAGCCGCTCTTCCCACGCTAGCACAGATACGCAGTATTTT; CDR3aa: CASRSSHASTDTQYF
v_gene: TRBV5-6; d_gene: -; abundance: few; j_gene: TRBJ1-1; CDR3nt: TGTGCCAGCAGCAATCCTTCACGAAACAGGTTAAACACTGAAGCTTTCTTT; CDR3aa: CASSNPSRNRLNTEAFF
v_gene: TRBV3-1; d_gene: -; abundance: many; j_gene: TRBJ2-7; CDR3nt: TGTGCCAGCAGCCTTAAAACCGTCTCCTACGAGCAGTACTTC; CDR3aa: CASSLKTVSYEQYF
v_gene: TRBV14; d_gene: TRBD2; abundance: few; j_gene: TRBJ2-1; CDR3nt: TGTGCCAGCAGCCTCCCCGGGACTAGCGGGATCCCTGGCAATGAGCAGTTCTTC; CDR3aa: CASSLPGTSGIPGNEQFF
v_gene: TRBV4-3; d_gene: -; abundance: few; j_gene: TRBJ2-5; CDR3nt: TGCGCCAGCAGCCAAGAAGCCGGTCAGGGGACCCAGTACTTC; CDR3aa: CASSQEAGQGTQYF
v_gene: TRBV19; d_gene: -; abundance: -; j_gene: TRBJ2-6; CDR3nt: TGTGCCAGTAGTATCGGTATGGCCAACGTCCTGACTTTC; CDR3aa: CASSIGMANVLTF
v_gene: TRBV3-1; d_gene: TRBD2; abundance: many; j_gene: TRBJ2-7; CDR3nt: TGTGCCAGCAGCCAACCGGGAGGATCCTACGAGCAGTACTTC; CDR3aa: CASSQPGGSYEQYF
v_gene: TRBV4-1; d_gene: TRBD2; abundance: -; j_gene: TRBJ2-3; CDR3nt: TGCGCCAGCAGCCAAGAGGGTGCGGGAGGGCCCCGGCAGTATTTT; CDR3aa: CASSQEGAGGPRQYF
v_gene: TRBV28; d_gene: -; abundance: -; j_gene: TRBJ1-3; CDR3nt: TGTGCCAGCAGTTCTACCATCGGACTCGGCGGTGGAAACACCATATATTTT; CDR3aa: CASSSTIGLGGGNTIYF
v_gene: TRBV20-1; d_gene: -; abundance: -; j_gene: TRBJ1-4; CDR3nt: TGCAGTGCAAGTAGGACGGCTGAAAAACTGTTTTTT; CDR3aa: CSASRTAEKLFF
v_gene: TRBV28; d_gene: TRBD2; abundance: many; j_gene: TRBJ2-2; CDR3nt: TGTGCCAGCAGTTTGACTAGCGGGAGGTTCACCGGGGAGCTGTTTTTT; CDR3aa: CASSLTSGRFTGELFF
v_gene: TRBV30; d_gene: -; abundance: many; j_gene: TRBJ1-2; CDR3nt: TGTGCCTGGAGTGTACAGGCCTATGGCTACACCTTC; CDR3aa: CAWSVQAYGYTF
v_gene: TRBV6-2/TRBV6-3; d_gene: TRBD2; abundance: many; j_gene: TRBJ2-1; CDR3nt: TGTGCCAGCAAAACCGGGACTAGCGGGAGGAGTGAGCAGTTCTTC; CDR3aa: CASKTGTSGRSEQFF
v_gene: TRBV7-2; d_gene: -; abundance: -; j_gene: TRBJ2-3; CDR3nt: TGTGCCAGCAGCCTCTCCTGGACAGATACGCAGTATTTT; CDR3aa: CASSLSWTDTQYF
v_gene: TRBV30; d_gene: TRBD2; abundance: few; j_gene: TRBJ2-1; CDR3nt: TGTGCCTGGAGCCGACTAGCGGGAAACTACAATGAGCAGTTCTTC; CDR3aa: CAWSRLAGNYNEQFF
v_gene: TRBV12-3/TRBV12-4; d_gene: -; abundance: many; j_gene: TRBJ1-5; CDR3nt: TGTGCCAGCAGCCCAACGTCGGGGTTGGCGGGTCAGCCCCAGCATTTT; CDR3aa: CASSPTSGLAGQPQHF
v_gene: TRBV7-2; d_gene: -; abundance: many; j_gene: TRBJ2-1; CDR3nt: TGTGCCAGCAGCTTAGTTGGTTTGCGATTGATTAACAATGAGCAGTTCTTC; CDR3aa: CASSLVGLRLINNEQFF
v_gene: TRBV5-1; d_gene: -; abundance: -; j_gene: TRBJ1-1; CDR3nt: TGCGCCAGCAGCGCAGACCCGAACACTGAAGCTTTCTTT; CDR3aa: CASSADPNTEAFF
v_gene: TRBV28; d_gene: TRBD1; abundance: many; j_gene: TRBJ2-5; CDR3nt: TGTGCCAGCACCGGTGGACAGGTCCAAGAGACCCAGTACTTC; CDR3aa: CASTGGQVQETQYF
v_gene: TRBV6-1; d_gene: -; abundance: few; j_gene: TRBJ1-1; CDR3nt: TGTGCCAGCAGAGCCTCCCGGGACACCTTAGAAGCTTTCTTT; CDR3aa: CASRASRDTLEAFF
v_gene: TRBV7-2; d_gene: -; abundance: few; j_gene: TRBJ2-7; CDR3nt: TGTGCCAGCAGCCCGCAACCCCTTAGGGAAGGGGAGCAGTACTTC; CDR3aa: CASSPQPLREGEQYF
v_gene: TRBV7-9; d_gene: TRBD2; abundance: many; j_gene: TRBJ2-7; CDR3nt: TGTGCCAGCAGCACACTAGCGGGAACGTTCTACGAGCAGTACTTC; CDR3aa: CASSTLAGTFYEQYF
v_gene: TRBV6-1; d_gene: -; abundance: many; j_gene: TRBJ2-7; CDR3nt: TGTGCCAGCAGTAAGGGTAGCGGTCGATACGAGCAGTACTTC; CDR3aa: CASSKGSGRYEQYF
v_gene: TRBV19; d_gene: -; abundance: -; j_gene: TRBJ1-2; CDR3nt: TGTGCCAGTAGTATTTGGCAGGGTGGCTACACCTTC; CDR3aa: CASSIWQGGYTF